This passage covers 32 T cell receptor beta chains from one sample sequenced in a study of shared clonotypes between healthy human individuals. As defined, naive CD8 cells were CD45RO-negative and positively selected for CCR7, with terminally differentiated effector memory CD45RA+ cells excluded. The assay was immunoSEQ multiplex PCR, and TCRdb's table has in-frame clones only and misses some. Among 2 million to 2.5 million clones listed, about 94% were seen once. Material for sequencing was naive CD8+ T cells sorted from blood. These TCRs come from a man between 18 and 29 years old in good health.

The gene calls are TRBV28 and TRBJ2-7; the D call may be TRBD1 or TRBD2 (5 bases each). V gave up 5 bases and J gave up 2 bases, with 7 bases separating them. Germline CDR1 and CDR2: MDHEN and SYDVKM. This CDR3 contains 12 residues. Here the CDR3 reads CASSRDAYEQYF. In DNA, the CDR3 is TGTGCCAGCAGTCGGGACGCCTACGAGCAGTACTTC.

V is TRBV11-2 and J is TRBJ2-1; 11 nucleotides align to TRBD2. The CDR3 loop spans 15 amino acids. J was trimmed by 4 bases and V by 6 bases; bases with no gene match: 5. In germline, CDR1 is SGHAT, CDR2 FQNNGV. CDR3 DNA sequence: TGTGCCAGCAGTTATAGCGGGGGGGGATACAATGAGCAGTTCTTC. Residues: CASSYSGGGYNEQFF.

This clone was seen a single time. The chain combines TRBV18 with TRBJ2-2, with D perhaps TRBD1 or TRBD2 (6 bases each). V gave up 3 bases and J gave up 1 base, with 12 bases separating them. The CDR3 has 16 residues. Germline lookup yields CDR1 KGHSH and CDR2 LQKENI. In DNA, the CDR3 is TGTGCCAGCTCACCCTCCGGGGGCTGGAACACCGGGGAGCTGTTTTTT. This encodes CASSPSGGWNTGELFF.

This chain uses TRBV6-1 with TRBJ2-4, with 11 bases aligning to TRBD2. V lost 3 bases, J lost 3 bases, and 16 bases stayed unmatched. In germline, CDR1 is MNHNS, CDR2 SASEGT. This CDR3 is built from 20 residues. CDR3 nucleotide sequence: TGTGCCAGCAGTGACGAACTAGCGGGAGACAAGGGGTTTGGCAAAAACATTCAGTACTTC. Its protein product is CASSDELAGDKGFGKNIQYF.

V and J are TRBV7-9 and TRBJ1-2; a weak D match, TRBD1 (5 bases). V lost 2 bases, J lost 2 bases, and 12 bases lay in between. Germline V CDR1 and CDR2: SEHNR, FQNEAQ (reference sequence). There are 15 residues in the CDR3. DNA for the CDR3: TGTGCCAGCAGCTTAACCCAGGGCTTAAACTATGGCTACACCTTC. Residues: CASSLTQGLNYGYTF.

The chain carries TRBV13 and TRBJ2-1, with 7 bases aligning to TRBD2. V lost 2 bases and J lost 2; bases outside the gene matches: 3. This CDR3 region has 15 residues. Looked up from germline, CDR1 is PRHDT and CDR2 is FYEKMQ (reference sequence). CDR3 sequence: CASSLSGTTYNEQFF. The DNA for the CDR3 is TGTGCCAGCAGCTTAAGCGGGACCACCTACAATGAGCAGTTCTTC.

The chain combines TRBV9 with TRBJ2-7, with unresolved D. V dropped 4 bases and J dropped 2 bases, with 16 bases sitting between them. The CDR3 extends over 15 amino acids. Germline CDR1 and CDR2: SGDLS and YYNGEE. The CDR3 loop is CASSLTSDAAYEQYF. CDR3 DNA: TGTGCCAGCAGCCTTACTTCCGACGCCGCCTACGAGCAGTACTTC.

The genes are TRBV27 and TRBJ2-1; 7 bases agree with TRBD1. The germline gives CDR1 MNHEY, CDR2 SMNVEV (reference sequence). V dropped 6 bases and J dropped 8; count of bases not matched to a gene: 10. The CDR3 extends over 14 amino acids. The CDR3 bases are TGTGCCAGCAGAACAACAGGGGTGGGGGATGAGCAGTTCTTC. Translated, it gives CASRTTGVGDEQFF.

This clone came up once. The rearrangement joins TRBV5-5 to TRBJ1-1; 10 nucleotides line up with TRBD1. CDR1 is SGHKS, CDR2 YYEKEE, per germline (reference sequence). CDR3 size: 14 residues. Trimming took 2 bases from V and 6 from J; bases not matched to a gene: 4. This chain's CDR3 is CASSFPGQGPEAFF. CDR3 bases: TGTGCCAGCAGCTTCCCGGGACAGGGGCCTGAAGCTTTCTTT.

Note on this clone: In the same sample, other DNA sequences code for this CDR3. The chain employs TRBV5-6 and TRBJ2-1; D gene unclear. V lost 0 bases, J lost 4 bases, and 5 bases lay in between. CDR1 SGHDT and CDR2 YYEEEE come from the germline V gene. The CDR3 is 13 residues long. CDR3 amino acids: CASSLELYNEQFF. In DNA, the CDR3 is TGTGCCAGCAGCTTGGAGCTATACAATGAGCAGTTCTTC.

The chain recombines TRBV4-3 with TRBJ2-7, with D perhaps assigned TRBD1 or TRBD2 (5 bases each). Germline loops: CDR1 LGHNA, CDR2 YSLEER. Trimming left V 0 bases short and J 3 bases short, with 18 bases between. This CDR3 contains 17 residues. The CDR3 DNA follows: TGCGCCAGCAGCCAAGATAAATGGGGCAGGGAGAACTACGAGCAGTACTTC. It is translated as CASSQDKWGRENYEQYF.

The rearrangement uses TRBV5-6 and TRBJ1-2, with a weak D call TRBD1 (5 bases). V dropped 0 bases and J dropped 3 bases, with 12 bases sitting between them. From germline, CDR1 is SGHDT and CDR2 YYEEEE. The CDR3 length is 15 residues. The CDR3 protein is CASSLDRSFYYGYTF. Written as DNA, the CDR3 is TGTGCCAGCAGCTTGGACAGGTCTTTTTACTATGGCTACACCTTC.

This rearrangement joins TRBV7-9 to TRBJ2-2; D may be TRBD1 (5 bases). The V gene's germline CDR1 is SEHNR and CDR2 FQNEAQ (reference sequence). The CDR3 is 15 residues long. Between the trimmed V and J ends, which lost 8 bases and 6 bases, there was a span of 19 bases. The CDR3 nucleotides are TGTGCCAGCGTTCAATCCAGGGTAATCCCCGGGGAGCTGTTTTTT. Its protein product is CASVQSRVIPGELFF.

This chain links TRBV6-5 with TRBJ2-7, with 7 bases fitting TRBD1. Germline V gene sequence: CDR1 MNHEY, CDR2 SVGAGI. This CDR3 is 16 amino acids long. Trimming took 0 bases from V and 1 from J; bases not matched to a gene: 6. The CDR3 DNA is TGTGCCAGCAGTTACTCGATCGTCAGGGGGTCCTACGAGCAGTACTTC. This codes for CASSYSIVRGSYEQYF.

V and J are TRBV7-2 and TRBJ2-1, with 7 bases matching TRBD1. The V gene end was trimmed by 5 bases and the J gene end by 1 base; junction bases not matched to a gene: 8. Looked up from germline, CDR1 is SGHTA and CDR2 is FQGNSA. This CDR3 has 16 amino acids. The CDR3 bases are TGTGCCAGCAGCGGATACAGGGGAAATTCCTACAATGAGCAGTTCTTC. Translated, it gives CASSGYRGNSYNEQFF.

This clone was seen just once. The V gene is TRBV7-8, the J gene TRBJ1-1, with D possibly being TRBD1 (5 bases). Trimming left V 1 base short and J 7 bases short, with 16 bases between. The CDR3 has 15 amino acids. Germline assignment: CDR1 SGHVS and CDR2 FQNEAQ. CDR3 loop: CASSLVASLGDEAFF. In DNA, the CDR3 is TGTGCCAGCAGCTTAGTTGCGAGTCTAGGGGATGAAGCTTTCTTT.

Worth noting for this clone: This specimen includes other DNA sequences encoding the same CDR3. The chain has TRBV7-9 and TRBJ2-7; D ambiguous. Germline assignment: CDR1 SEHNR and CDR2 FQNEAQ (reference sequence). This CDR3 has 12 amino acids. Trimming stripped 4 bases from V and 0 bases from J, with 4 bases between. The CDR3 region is CASSYSSYEQYF. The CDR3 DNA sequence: TGTGCCAGCAGCTACAGCTCCTACGAGCAGTACTTC.

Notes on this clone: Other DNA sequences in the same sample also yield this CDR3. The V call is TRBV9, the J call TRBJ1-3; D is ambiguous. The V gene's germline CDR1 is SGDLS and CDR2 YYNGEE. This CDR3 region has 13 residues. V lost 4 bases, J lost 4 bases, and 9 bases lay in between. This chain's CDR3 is CASSLGTGNTIYF. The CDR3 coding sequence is TGTGCCAGCAGCCTAGGCACGGGAAACACCATATATTTT. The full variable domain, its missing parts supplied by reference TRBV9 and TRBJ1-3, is DSGVTQTPKHLITATGQRVTLRCSPRSGDLSVYWYQQSLDQGLQFLIQYYNGEERAKGNILERFSAQQFPDLHSELNLSSLELGDSALYFCASSLGTGNTIYFGEGSWLTVV.

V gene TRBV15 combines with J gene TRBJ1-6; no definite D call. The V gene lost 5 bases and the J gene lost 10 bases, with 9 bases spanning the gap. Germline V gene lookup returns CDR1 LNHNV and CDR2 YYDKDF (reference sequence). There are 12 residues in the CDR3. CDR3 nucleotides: TGTGCCACCAGCCCTACTTACTCACCCCTCCACTTT. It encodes CATSPTYSPLHF. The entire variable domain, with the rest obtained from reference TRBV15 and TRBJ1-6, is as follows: DAMVIQNPRYQVTQFGKPVTLSCSQTLNHNVMYWYQQKSSQAPKLLFHYYDKDFNNEADTPDNFQSRRPNTSFCFLDIRSPGLGDTAMYLCATSPTYSPLHFGNGTRLTVT.

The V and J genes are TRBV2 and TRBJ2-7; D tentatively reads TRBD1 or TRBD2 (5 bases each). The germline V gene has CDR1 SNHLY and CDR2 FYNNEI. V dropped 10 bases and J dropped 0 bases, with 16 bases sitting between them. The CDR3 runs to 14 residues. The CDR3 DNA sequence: TGTGCCACTCAAGAGGGGTCCAGCTCCTACGAGCAGTACTTC. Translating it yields CATQEGSSSYEQYF. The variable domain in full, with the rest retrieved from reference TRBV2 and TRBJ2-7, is EPEVTQTPSHQVTQMGQEVILRCVPISNHLYFYWYRQILGQKVEFLVSFYNNEISEKSEIFDDQFSVERPDGSNFTLKIRSTKLEDSAMYFCATQEGSSSYEQYFGPGTRLTVT.

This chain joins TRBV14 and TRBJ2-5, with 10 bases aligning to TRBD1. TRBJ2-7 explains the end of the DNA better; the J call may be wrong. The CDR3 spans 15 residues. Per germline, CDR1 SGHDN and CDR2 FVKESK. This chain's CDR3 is CASSHRRTGGYEQYF. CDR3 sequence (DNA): TGTGCCAGCAGCCATAGGCGGACAGGGGGCTACGAGCAGTACTTC.

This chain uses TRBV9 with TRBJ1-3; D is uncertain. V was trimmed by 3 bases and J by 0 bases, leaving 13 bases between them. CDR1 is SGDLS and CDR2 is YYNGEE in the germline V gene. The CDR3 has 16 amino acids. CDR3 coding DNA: TGTGCCAGCAGCGGGTTTGGGGATCCCTCTGGAAACACCATATATTTT. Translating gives CASSGFGDPSGNTIYF.

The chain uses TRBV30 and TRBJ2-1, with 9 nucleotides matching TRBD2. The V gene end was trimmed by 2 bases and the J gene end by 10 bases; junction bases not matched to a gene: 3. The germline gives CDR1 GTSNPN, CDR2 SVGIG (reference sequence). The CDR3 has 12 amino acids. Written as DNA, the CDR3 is TGTGCCTGGAGTCCTAGCGGGGACGAGCAGTTCTTC. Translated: CAWSPSGDEQFF.

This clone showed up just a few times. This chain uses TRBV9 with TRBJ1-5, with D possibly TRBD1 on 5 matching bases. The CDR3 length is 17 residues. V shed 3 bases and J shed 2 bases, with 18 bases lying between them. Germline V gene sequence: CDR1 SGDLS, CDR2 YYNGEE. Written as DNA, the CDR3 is TGTGCCAGCAGCGCGGAGGACATAATCTCGGGCAATCAGCCCCAGCATTTT. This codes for CASSAEDIISGNQPQHF.

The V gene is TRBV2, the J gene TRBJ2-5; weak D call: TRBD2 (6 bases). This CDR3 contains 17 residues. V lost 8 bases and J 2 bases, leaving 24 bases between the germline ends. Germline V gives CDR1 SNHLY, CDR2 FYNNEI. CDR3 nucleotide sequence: TGTGCCAGCGGAGGAATATCTAGCGAGATAATACAAGAGACCCAGTACTTC. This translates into CASGGISSEIIQETQYF. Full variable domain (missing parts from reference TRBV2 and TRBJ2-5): EPEVTQTPSHQVTQMGQEVILRCVPISNHLYFYWYRQILGQKVEFLVSFYNNEISEKSEIFDDQFSVERPDGSNFTLKIRSTKLEDSAMYFCASGGISSEIIQETQYFGPGTRLLVL.

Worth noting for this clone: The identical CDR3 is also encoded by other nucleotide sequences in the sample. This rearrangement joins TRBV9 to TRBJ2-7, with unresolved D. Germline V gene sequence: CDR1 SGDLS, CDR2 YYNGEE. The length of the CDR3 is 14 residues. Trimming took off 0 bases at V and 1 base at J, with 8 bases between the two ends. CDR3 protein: CASSVGTHSYEQYF. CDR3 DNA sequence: TGTGCCAGCAGCGTAGGGACCCATTCCTACGAGCAGTACTTC.

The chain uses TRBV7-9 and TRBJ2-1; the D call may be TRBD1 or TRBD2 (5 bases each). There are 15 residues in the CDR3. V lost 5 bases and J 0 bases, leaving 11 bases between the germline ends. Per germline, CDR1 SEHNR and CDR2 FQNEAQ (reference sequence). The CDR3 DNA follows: TGTGCCAGCAGCCCCTGGGGGAGCTCCTACAATGAGCAGTTCTTC. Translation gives CASSPWGSSYNEQFF.

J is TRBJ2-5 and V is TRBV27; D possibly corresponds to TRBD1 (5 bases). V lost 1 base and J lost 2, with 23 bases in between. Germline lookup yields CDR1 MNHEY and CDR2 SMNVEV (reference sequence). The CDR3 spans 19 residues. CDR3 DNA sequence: TGTGCCAGCAGTTTATGGGCCCCCGACAGTCTAGGTCAACAAGAGACCCAGTACTTC. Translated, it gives CASSLWAPDSLGQQETQYF.

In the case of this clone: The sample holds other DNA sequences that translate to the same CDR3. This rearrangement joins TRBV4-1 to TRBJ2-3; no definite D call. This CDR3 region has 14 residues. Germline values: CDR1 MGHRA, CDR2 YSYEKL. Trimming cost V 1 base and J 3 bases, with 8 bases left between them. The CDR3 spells CASSQVIETDTQYF. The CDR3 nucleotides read TGCGCCAGCAGCCAAGTGATTGAGACAGATACGCAGTATTTT.

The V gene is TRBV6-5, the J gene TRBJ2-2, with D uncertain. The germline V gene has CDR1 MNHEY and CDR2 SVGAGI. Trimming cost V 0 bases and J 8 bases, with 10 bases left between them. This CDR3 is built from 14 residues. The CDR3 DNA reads TGTGCCAGCAGTTACTCGAAGAGGCCGGGGGAGCTGTTTTTT. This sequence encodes CASSYSKRPGELFF.

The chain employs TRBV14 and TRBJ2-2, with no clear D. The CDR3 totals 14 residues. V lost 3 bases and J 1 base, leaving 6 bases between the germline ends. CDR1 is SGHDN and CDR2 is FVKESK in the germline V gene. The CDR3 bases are TGTGCCAGCAGCCAGTTGGGGAACACCGGGGAGCTGTTTTTT. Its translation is CASSQLGNTGELFF.

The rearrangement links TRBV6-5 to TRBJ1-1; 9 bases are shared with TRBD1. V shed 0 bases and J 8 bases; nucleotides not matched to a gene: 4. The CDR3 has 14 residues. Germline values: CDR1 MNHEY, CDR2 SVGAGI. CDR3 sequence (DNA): TGTGCCAGCAGTTACTCTGCGACAGGGGGAGAAGCTTTCTTT. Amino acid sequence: CASSYSATGGEAFF.